The rows below give T cell receptor beta chains drawn from one sample of a study of Ad26.COV2.S vaccination and SARS-CoV-2 variants. TCRdb's copy holds only in-frame clones and misses some; the assay was immunoSEQ multiplex PCR. The repertoire holds hundreds of thousands of clones, with over 75% as singletons. This specimen consisted of peripheral blood, obtained in a trial of Ad26.COV2.S vaccine versus placebo. The receptors come from a person aged 18-60 years who received the Ad26.COV2.S COVID-19 vaccine or a placebo. The CDR3 runs from the conserved cysteine through the conserved F or W. A D gene is named only where the DNA matches it firmly. Size is omitted from some rows. Given values are once, few, many or a class for expanded clones.

j_call v_call d_call clone_size cdr3_nt cdr3_aa
TRBJ2-3 TRBV14 TRBD1 NA TGTGCCAGCAGCGCGAGGTTAGGACAGGGCACAGATACGCAGTATTTT CASSARLGQGTDTQYF
TRBJ2-2 TRBV12-3/TRBV12-4 NA NA TGTGCCAGCAGTTTAATGATGGGCGGGGAGCTGTTTTTT CASSLMMGGELFF
TRBJ1-5 TRBV5-5 TRBD1 NA TGTGCCAGCAGCTTTTGGACAGGGGATCAGCCCCAGCATTTT CASSFWTGDQPQHF
TRBJ2-7 TRBV7-2 TRBD1 NA TGTGCCAGCAGCTTGGACGGGACAGGGGCAGACGAGCAGTACTTC CASSLDGTGADEQYF
TRBJ2-1 TRBV24-1 NA NA TGTGCCACCAGCAAGTACAATGAGCAGTTCTTC CATSKYNEQFF
TRBJ1-3 TRBV6-5 NA NA TGTGCCAGCAGCAGTACAGGGAGGACTGGAAACACCATATATTTT CASSSTGRTGNTIYF
TRBJ1-1 TRBV6-1 NA NA TGTGCCAGCAGTGAAGCGCGGGACGCCCCGAGGGTCACTGAAGCTTTCTTT CASSEARDAPRVTEAFF
TRBJ1-5 TRBV30 NA few TGTGCCTGGAGTGTAGGTTCGGGTTCATATCAGCCCCAGCATTTT CAWSVGSGSYQPQHF
TRBJ2-3 TRBV5-1 NA NA TGCGCCAGCAGCTTGGTACAGCCCCGCACAGATACGCAGTATTTT CASSLVQPRTDTQYF
TRBJ1-4 TRBV7-3 NA NA TGTGCCAGCAGCAAAGACAGTAATGAAAAACTGTTTTTT CASSKDSNEKLFF
TRBJ1-2 TRBV11-2 TRBD1 NA TGTGCCAGCAGCTCCGGGACAGGGGGCGTGGAGGGCTACACCTTC CASSSGTGGVEGYTF
TRBJ2-1 TRBV5-4 NA NA TGTGCCAGCAGCTTGGACCTCCGGGACCAAAATGAGCAGTTCTTC CASSLDLRDQNEQFF
TRBJ1-1 TRBV27 NA NA TGTGCCAGCAGTTTATCCCACAGCTTGAACACTGAAGCTTTCTTT CASSLSHSLNTEAFF
TRBJ2-7 TRBV7-3 NA few TGTGCCAGCGTGAGTGGGGCCGCATACGAGCAGTACTTC CASVSGAAYEQYF
TRBJ2-3 TRBV19 NA NA TGTGCCAGTACCCCTGCAACAGGGTTCACAGATACGCAGTATTTT CASTPATGFTDTQYF
TRBJ1-1 TRBV6-2/TRBV6-3 NA NA TGTGCCAGCAGTTACGTCGGACAGAACACTGAAGCTTTCTTT CASSYVGQNTEAFF
TRBJ1-4 TRBV4-3 NA NA TGCGCCAGCAGCCAGGGTCTGGGGGAGGGGGAAAAACTGTTTTTT CASSQGLGEGEKLFF
TRBJ2-2 TRBV25-1 NA NA TGTGCCAGCAGTTACTCCGGACTACTTGTTGGGGAGCTGTTTTTT CASSYSGLLVGELFF
TRBJ2-2 TRBV4-1 TRBD2 NA TGCGCCAGCAGCCTCCGTCCTAGCGGGGGGCTAGGGAGCGGCGGGGAGCTGTTTTTT CASSLRPSGGLGSGGELFF
TRBJ2-7 TRBV14 NA NA TGTGCCAGCAGCCAAGGACCGCTTTGGATTTTC CASSQGPLWIF
TRBJ1-2 TRBV30 TRBD1 NA TGTGCCTGGAGCAGGGGGTTTGGCTACACCTTC CAWSRGFGYTF
TRBJ1-2 TRBV4-2 NA NA TGTGCCAGCAGCCAAGATCTTTGGGGGGATGGCTACACCTTC CASSQDLWGDGYTF
TRBJ1-2 TRBV28 NA NA TGTGCCAGCAGTTTAAGGAGCTATGGCTACACCTTC CASSLRSYGYTF
TRBJ2-3 TRBV5-1 NA NA TGCGCCAGCAGCTCCCAGGGGAGTCTGACAGATACGCAGTATTTT CASSSQGSLTDTQYF
TRBJ1-5 TRBV30 TRBD1 NA TGTGCCTGGAGTGGAGGACAGGTTGTCCAGCCCCAGCATTTT CAWSGGQVVQPQHF
TRBJ2-7 TRBV27 NA NA TGTGCCAGCAGTCCGCAGGGTTCCTACGAGCAGTACTTC CASSPQGSYEQYF
TRBJ1-1 TRBV20-1 NA NA TGCAGTGCGTCAGACACTGAAGCTTTCTTT CSASDTEAFF
TRBJ2-1 TRBV10-3 TRBD1 NA TGTGCCATCAGAAACGACAGGGGTCACATCAATGAGCAGTTCTTC CAIRNDRGHINEQFF
TRBJ2-2 TRBV5-6 NA NA TGTGCCAGCAGCGGGGAGGTGAGGGGCGGGAACACCGGGGAGCTGTTTTTT CASSGEVRGGNTGELFF